A single sample gave rise to the 4 T cell receptor beta chains below, sequenced in a study of T cells after yellow fever vaccination. TCRdb reprocessed the 5' RACE reads with MiXCR, giving one entry per CDR3 protein. The table records about 340,000 distinct CDR3 sequences, 8.7% of them present only once. This sample comprised PBMCs, obtained on the day of the first yellow fever vaccination. The receptors were gathered from a man younger than 30 who received the YFV17D yellow fever vaccine.

The table lists this clonotype with a few counts. The V call is TRBV4-1, the J call TRBJ2-1; D is possibly TRBD1 or TRBD2 (5 bases each). The CDR3 is 14 residues long. Germline V CDR1 and CDR2: MGHRA, YSYEKL. V lost 3 bases and J lost 8, with 14 bases in between. The CDR3 nucleotides are TGCGCCAGCAGCCAGTTCGGGGCTCGGGATGAGCAGTTCTTC. It specifies CASSQFGARDEQFF.

This clonotype was seen a few times. The CDR3 DNA reads as TGTGCCTGGGCCCCAGGGACAGATACGCAGTATTTT. Translated: CAWAPGTDTQYF. The rearrangement uses TRBV30 and TRBJ2-3, with D perhaps TRBD1 (5 bases). In germline, CDR1 is GTSNPN, CDR2 SVGIG (reference sequence). Trimming removed 5 bases from V and 3 bases from J, with 9 bases in between. This CDR3 region has 12 residues.

At least ten counts were recorded for this clonotype. The rearrangement links TRBV12-3 or TRBV12-4 to TRBJ2-2; D call uncertain. The V end was cut by 4 bases, the J end by 6 bases, with 6 bases between. This CDR3 is 12 amino acids long. The CDR3 DNA sequence: TGTGCCAGCAGTTATGGTGCCGGGGAGCTGTTTTTT. This gives the protein CASSYGAGELFF.

This clonotype was picked up a small number of times. The chain carries TRBV5-1 and TRBJ2-7, with 12 bases fitting TRBD2. The J segment lost 4 bases and the V segment lost 4 bases, leaving 6 bases of the junction unmatched. The germline gives CDR1 SGHRS, CDR2 YFSETQ. The CDR3 extends over 15 amino acids. The CDR3 is CASSRGTSGPYEQYF. CDR3 sequence (DNA): TGCGCCAGCAGCCGCGGGACTAGCGGGCCGTACGAGCAGTACTTC. The full variable domain, with the rest looked up from reference TRBV5-1 and TRBJ2-7, is KAGVTQTPRYLIKTRGQQVTLSCSPISGHRSVSWYQQTPGQGLQFLFEYFSETQRNKGNFPGRFSGRQFSNSRSEMNVSTLELGDSALYLCASSRGTSGPYEQYFGPGTRLTVT.